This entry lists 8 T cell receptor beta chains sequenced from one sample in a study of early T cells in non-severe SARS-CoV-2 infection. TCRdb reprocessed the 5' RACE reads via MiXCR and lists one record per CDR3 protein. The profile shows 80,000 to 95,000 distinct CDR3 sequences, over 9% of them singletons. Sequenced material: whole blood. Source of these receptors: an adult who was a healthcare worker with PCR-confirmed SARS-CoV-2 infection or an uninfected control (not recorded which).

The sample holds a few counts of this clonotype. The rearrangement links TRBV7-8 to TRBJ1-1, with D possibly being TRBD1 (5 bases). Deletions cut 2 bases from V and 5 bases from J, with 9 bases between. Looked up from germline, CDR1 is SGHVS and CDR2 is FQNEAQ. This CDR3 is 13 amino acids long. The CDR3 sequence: CASSLSRETEAFF. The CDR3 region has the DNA TGTGCCAGCAGCTTAAGCAGGGAAACTGAAGCTTTCTTT. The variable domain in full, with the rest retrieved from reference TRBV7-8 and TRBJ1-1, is GAGVSQSPRYKVAKRGQDVALRCDPISGHVSLFWYQQALGQGPEFLTYFQNEAQLDKSGLPSDRFFAERPEGSVSTLKIQRTQQEDSAVYLCASSLSRETEAFFGQGTRLTVV.

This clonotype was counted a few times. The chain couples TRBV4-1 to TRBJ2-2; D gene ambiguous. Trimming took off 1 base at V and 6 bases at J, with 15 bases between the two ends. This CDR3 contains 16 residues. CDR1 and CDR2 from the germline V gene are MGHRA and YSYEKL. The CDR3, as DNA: TGCGCCAGCAGCCAAGTAGGTCTAGATGGAGCCGGGGAGCTGTTTTTT. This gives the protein CASSQVGLDGAGELFF.

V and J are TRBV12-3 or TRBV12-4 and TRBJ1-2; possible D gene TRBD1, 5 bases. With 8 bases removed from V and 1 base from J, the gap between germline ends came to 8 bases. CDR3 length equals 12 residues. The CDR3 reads CASRDRNYGYTF. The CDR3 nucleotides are TGTGCCAGCCGGGACCGTAACTATGGCTACACCTTC.

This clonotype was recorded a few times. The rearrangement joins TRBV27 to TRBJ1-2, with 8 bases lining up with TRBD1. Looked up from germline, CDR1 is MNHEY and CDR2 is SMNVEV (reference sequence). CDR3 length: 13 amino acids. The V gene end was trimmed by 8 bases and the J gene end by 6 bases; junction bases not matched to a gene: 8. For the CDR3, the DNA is TGTGCCAGCCTCGGACAGGGAGATGATGGCTACACCTTC. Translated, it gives CASLGQGDDGYTF.

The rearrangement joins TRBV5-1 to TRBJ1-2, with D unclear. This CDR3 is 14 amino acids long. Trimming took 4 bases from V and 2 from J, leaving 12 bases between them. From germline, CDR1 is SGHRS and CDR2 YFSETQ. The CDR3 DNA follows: TGCGCCAGCAGCCCCTTGCTGGGAAACTATGGCTACACCTTC. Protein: CASSPLLGNYGYTF.

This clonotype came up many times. DNA of the CDR3: TGTGCCAGCAGCTTAGGAGGGGGCCAAATCACCGGGGAGCTGTTTTTT. Protein sequence: CASSLGGGQITGELFF. The chain is built from TRBV7-6 and TRBJ2-2, with TRBD1 matching 7 bases. The CDR3 contains 16 residues. The trim removed 1 base at V and 4 bases at J, leaving 6 bases unmatched. Germline V gene data show CDR1 as SGHVS and CDR2 as FNYEAQ.

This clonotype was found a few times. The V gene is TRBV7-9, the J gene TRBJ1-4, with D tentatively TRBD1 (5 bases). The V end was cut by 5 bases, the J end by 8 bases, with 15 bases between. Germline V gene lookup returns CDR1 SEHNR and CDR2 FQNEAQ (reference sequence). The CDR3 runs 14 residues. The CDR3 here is CASSLPGGPEKLFF. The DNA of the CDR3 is TGTGCCAGCAGCCTCCCCGGGGGTCCAGAAAAACTGTTTTTT.

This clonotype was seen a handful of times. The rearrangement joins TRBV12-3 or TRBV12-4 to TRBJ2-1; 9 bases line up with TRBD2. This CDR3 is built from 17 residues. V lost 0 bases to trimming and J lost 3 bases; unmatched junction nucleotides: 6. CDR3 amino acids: CASSLAFLREGYNEQFF. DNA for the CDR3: TGTGCCAGCAGTTTAGCCTTCTTGCGGGAGGGCTACAATGAGCAGTTCTTC.